The rows below give T cell receptor beta chains drawn from one sample of a study of T-cell memory formation after mild COVID-19. TCRdb reprocessed the 5' RACE reads with MiXCR, giving one entry per CDR3 protein. The repertoire has 150,000 to 200,000 distinct CDR3 sequences, about 14% of them found once; the top ten carry 13% to 15%. The sequenced material came from PBMCs or a T cell subset sorted from them (not recorded which). The source of these receptors is an adult woman who had mild COVID-19 (a few samples of this study predate the infection). Cell type and time point are not known. Both conserved end residues are trimmed from each CDR3. A D gene is named only where the DNA matches it firmly.

NA TRBJ2-3 TRBV6-5 ASKTPDGTDTQY
NA TRBJ2-2 TRBV24-1 ATSPFAGDTGELF
TRBD1 TRBJ2-7 TRBV7-9 ASSKPGQGADEQY
TRBD1 TRBJ1-1 TRBV7-9 ASSRQGGFNTEAF
NA TRBJ1-3 TRBV29-1 SVETARSGNTIY
NA TRBJ2-5 TRBV19 ASRRGRSLYQETQY
TRBD1 TRBJ2-1 TRBV19 ASSDPGQGLGQF
NA TRBJ1-1 TRBV20-1 SARKGDSNTEAF
TRBD1 TRBJ2-1 TRBV5-1 ASRLETGGSYNEQF
TRBD1 TRBJ1-5 TRBV4-1 ASSQTGGIQH
TRBD1 TRBJ2-7 TRBV5-4 ASSFGQGANHEQY
TRBD1 TRBJ2-7 TRBV4-2 ASSQGLGQVNYEQY
NA TRBJ2-1 TRBV28 ASSPHRLSNEQF
NA TRBJ2-7 TRBV5-5 ASSLGPTVSYEQY
TRBD1 TRBJ1-4 TRBV4-3 ASSQGILTGWGTNEKLF
NA TRBJ2-4 TRBV12-3/TRBV12-4 ASSLPKAKNIQY
TRBD2 TRBJ2-1 TRBV9 ASSGPAGGPVEQF
NA TRBJ2-1 TRBV7-8 ASSFLGGNDEQF
NA TRBJ2-3 TRBV7-6 ASSLQEYTDTQY
TRBD2 TRBJ2-3 TRBV7-3 ASSPSGRGSDTQY
TRBD1 TRBJ2-1 TRBV27 ASSDTWGQGVIEQF
NA TRBJ1-5 TRBV10-2 ASSIVGNQPQH
NA TRBJ1-1 TRBV12-3/TRBV12-4 ASSPRGGGENTEAF
NA TRBJ1-6 TRBV20-1 SARDLVGAPLH
NA TRBJ1-6 TRBV3-1 ASSQGKFSPLH
NA TRBJ1-1 TRBV14 ASSLFRGGFGAF
TRBD2 TRBJ2-1 TRBV24-1 ATSDHRGLAGVNEQF
TRBD1 TRBJ2-2 TRBV6-1 ASRELGTVNTGELF
TRBD2 TRBJ2-7 TRBV4-1 ASSHTSGDYEQY
TRBD1 TRBJ2-2 TRBV6-5 ASSLYPWTGIGTGELF
NA TRBJ2-2 TRBV7-2 ASSYGTSALTGELF
NA TRBJ2-7 TRBV7-9 ASSPLLVGNSYEQY
NA TRBJ1-5 TRBV12-3/TRBV12-4 ASSLRNQPQH
NA TRBJ1-1 TRBV6-5 ASSQGWTEAF
NA TRBJ1-4 TRBV20-1 SAVLGGLGEKLF
NA TRBJ1-4 TRBV15 ATSRKSILATNEKLF
TRBD2 TRBJ2-1 TRBV7-3 ASSPGGKRGYNEQF
NA TRBJ2-2 TRBV19 ASYGQSGTGELF
NA TRBJ2-1 TRBV7-9 ASSLLGAEQF
TRBD1 TRBJ2-3 TRBV5-6 ATAGRGSTQY
NA TRBJ2-3 TRBV7-9 ASSLVAATGITVTDTQY
NA TRBJ2-1 TRBV7-9 ASSLEVVGFNNEQF
NA TRBJ2-7 TRBV11-2 ASSLGPYSGYSSYEQY
NA TRBJ2-5 TRBV7-3 ASSLLPSVLETQY
TRBD2 TRBJ2-6 TRBV5-1 ASSHTTSGGANVLT
TRBD1 TRBJ2-5 TRBV5-6 ASSWGTGQETQY
NA TRBJ1-5 TRBV24-1 ATSERGGQPQH
NA TRBJ2-5 TRBV7-2 ASSFGRHRETQY